The 22 T cell receptor beta chains listed next were all sequenced from one sample in a study of T cells in Graves' hyperthyroidism and ophthalmopathy. RNA transcripts provided the source from which TCR beta CDR3 regions were amplified. Researchers ran a first-round RT-PCR on the TCR CDR3 using the HTBI primer set. MiXCR, run by TCRdb on the multiplex PCR reads, gives a single entry per CDR3 protein. The table lists 700,000 or so distinct CDR3 sequences, approximately 16% of them singletons. The sample comprised blood. The receptors originated from a man in his late teens or twenties with Graves' hyperthyroidism.

With respect to this clonotype: With a much larger clone just one base away, this may be a read error. This rearrangement joins TRBV3-1 to TRBJ2-7; D is unclear. Germline V gives CDR1 LGHDT, CDR2 YNNKEL (reference sequence). The CDR3 has 12 residues. CDR3 coding DNA: TGTGCCAGCAGCCTCTTTCTTTACGAGCAGCACTTC. Protein: CASSLFLYEQHF.

With respect to this clonotype: This sequence may be a read error, since a much larger clone differs from it by one base. The CDR3 loop reads CASSPSNTEASF. In DNA, the CDR3 is TGTGCCAGCTCACCGTCGAACACTGAAGCTTCCTTT. J is TRBJ1-1 and V is TRBV18, with D unclear. This CDR3 contains 12 residues. From germline, CDR1 is KGHSH and CDR2 LQKENI.

J is TRBJ1-1 and V is TRBV20-1; 12 nucleotides align to TRBD1. Germline loops: CDR1 DFQATT, CDR2 SNEGSKA (reference sequence). V lost 4 bases and J lost 6; bases outside the gene matches: 6. This CDR3 is built from 14 residues. The CDR3, as DNA: TGCAGTGCTACGGGACAGGGGGCGGGTGCTGAAGCTTTCTTT. Amino acid sequence: CSATGQGAGAEAFF.

This clonotype was detected many times. The chain is built from TRBV28 and TRBJ2-7; maybe TRBD1 (6 bases). Between the trimmed V and J ends, which lost 4 bases and 4 bases, there was a span of 17 bases. The CDR3 consists of 15 residues. The germline gives CDR1 MDHEN, CDR2 SYDVKM. CDR3 sequence reads: CASSSSAGASYEQYF. CDR3 DNA sequence: TGTGCCAGCAGTTCCTCGGCAGGGGCTAGTTACGAGCAGTACTTC. Full variable domain (missing parts from reference TRBV28 and TRBJ2-7): DVKVTQSSRYLVKRTGEKVFLECVQDMDHENMFWYRQDPGLGLRLIYFSYDVKMKEKGDIPEGYSVSREKKERFSLILESASTNQTSMYLCASSSSAGASYEQYFGPGTRLTVT.

This clonotype was recorded at least ten times. The V gene is TRBV3-1, the J gene TRBJ2-3; 8 nucleotides align to TRBD2. CDR1 and CDR2 from the germline V gene are LGHDT and YNNKEL (reference sequence). This CDR3 contains 15 residues. V trimming: 1 base; J trimming: 6 bases; junction bases outside the gene matches: 6. The CDR3 spells CASSQVGAGVDTQYF. In DNA, the CDR3 is TGTGCCAGCAGCCAAGTAGGAGCGGGAGTGGATACGCAGTATTTT.

In its sample, this clonotype was seen many times. The chain joins TRBV27 to TRBJ2-7; 7 bases match TRBD1. Germline CDR1 reads MNHEY; CDR2 reads SMNVEV (reference sequence). This CDR3 comprises 13 residues. The V and J ends lost 8 bases and 0 bases, in that order; junction bases with no gene match: 4. CDR3 amino acids: CASGQVHSYEQYF. Here the CDR3 DNA reads TGTGCCAGCGGACAGGTCCACTCCTACGAGCAGTACTTC.

The rearrangement joins TRBV6-1 to TRBJ2-3, with 10 bases matching TRBD1. Germline CDR1 and CDR2: MNHNS and SASEGT. After removal of 8 bases from V and 5 bases from J, the junction contained 4 bases not matched to a gene. This CDR3 contains 13 residues. CDR3 protein: CASRQGAIDTQYF. Here the CDR3 DNA reads TGTGCCAGCCGACAGGGGGCTATAGATACGCAGTATTTT.

There are a few counts of this clonotype. The chain links TRBV4-1 to TRBJ2-3; D remains ambiguous. The CDR3 length is 16 residues. CDR1 MGHRA and CDR2 YSYEKL come from the germline V gene. V lost 4 bases and J 1 base, leaving 15 bases between the germline ends. The CDR3 sequence is CASSPPRLPRTDTQYF. CDR3 DNA: TGCGCCAGCAGCCCCCCCCGCTTGCCTCGCACAGATACGCAGTATTTT.

This clonotype was seen many times. The chain has TRBV28 and TRBJ1-1, with D uncertain. Germline V lookup: CDR1 MDHEN, CDR2 SYDVKM. This CDR3 region has 14 residues. Trimming took 9 bases from V and 4 from J, leaving 18 bases between them. The CDR3 nucleotides are TGTGCCAGTGTAATGGCCGCATTTGGCACTGAAGCTTTCTTT. Translation gives CASVMAAFGTEAFF. The entire variable domain, with the rest obtained from reference TRBV28 and TRBJ1-1, is as follows: DVKVTQSSRYLVKRTGEKVFLECVQDMDHENMFWYRQDPGLGLRLIYFSYDVKMKEKGDIPEGYSVSREKKERFSLILESASTNQTSMYLCASVMAAFGTEAFFGQGTRLTVV.

The genes are TRBV19 and TRBJ2-3; TRBD1 might be the D (6 bases). Germline V gene data show CDR1 as LNHDA and CDR2 as SQIVND (reference sequence). V was shortened by 5 bases and J by 3 bases, with 18 bases between the two germline ends. CDR3 length: 16 amino acids. The CDR3 sequence: CASSPRGRPSTDTQYF. For the CDR3, the DNA is TGTGCCAGTAGTCCCAGGGGCCGCCCTTCAACAGATACGCAGTATTTT.

The rearrangement uses TRBV6-5 and TRBJ2-2; possibly TRBD1 for D (6 bases). The V gene lost 4 bases and the J gene lost 5 bases, with 14 bases spanning the gap. The CDR3 totals 15 residues. CDR1 MNHEY and CDR2 SVGAGI come from the germline V gene. The CDR3 sequence: CASSFAQGWTGELFF. The CDR3 nucleotides read TGTGCCAGCAGTTTTGCTCAGGGGTGGACCGGGGAGCTGTTTTTT.

J is TRBJ2-5 and V is TRBV6-1; D not certain. CDR3 size: 15 residues. CDR1 and CDR2 (germline): MNHNS, SASEGT. Deletions cut 5 bases from V and 2 bases from J, with 15 bases between. As DNA, the CDR3 is TGTGCCAGCAGTCGCCAAGGACGGCCTCAAGAGACCCAGTACTTC. Residues: CASSRQGRPQETQYF.

V is TRBV25-1 and J is TRBJ2-5, with D perhaps matching TRBD1 (6 bases). Germline assignment: CDR1 MGHDK and CDR2 SYGVNS. V dropped 1 base and J dropped 2 bases, with 32 bases sitting between them. The CDR3 is 22 amino acids. The DNA of the CDR3 is TGTGCCAGCAGTGAATTCCGACAGGTTAATGTACCAAGAGACGTAGGGCAAGAGACCCAGTACTTC. Translated: CASSEFRQVNVPRDVGQETQYF.

This clonotype was detected a few times. The V gene is TRBV28, the J gene TRBJ1-5, with 10 positions matching TRBD1. With 6 bases clipped from V and 3 bases from J, the junction kept 8 bases outside the gene matches. Germline lookup yields CDR1 MDHEN and CDR2 SYDVKM. The CDR3 runs 16 residues. In nucleotides, the CDR3 is TGTGCCAGCAGGAAACCAGGACAGGGGGACAATCAGCCCCAGCATTTT. Residues: CASRKPGQGDNQPQHF.

This clonotype has only a few counts. Germline and junction disagree at one end, which may indicate a read error. This chain connects TRBV7-9 to TRBJ1-1; 7 nucleotides match TRBD1. This CDR3 contains 15 residues. Looked up from germline, CDR1 is SEHNR and CDR2 is FQNEAQ (reference sequence). The CDR3 is CASSRRPQGNAEAFF. CDR3 sequence (DNA): TGTGCCAGCAGCCGGAGACCACAGGGGAACGCTGAAGCTTTCTTT.

This clonotype was seen many times. The V and J genes are TRBV3-1 and TRBJ2-5; D remains ambiguous. The germline V and J ends were trimmed by 4 bases and 3 bases, with 9 bases remaining between them. The CDR3 covers 13 residues. CDR1 and CDR2 from the germline V gene are LGHDT and YNNKEL (reference sequence). CDR3 DNA sequence: TGTGCCAGCAGCCGATCCAGCGAAGAGACCCAGTACTTC. Amino acids: CASSRSSEETQYF.

This clonotype was recorded at least ten times. The CDR3 spells CASSFASDTQYF. DNA for the CDR3: TGTGCCAGCAGTTTCGCATCGGATACGCAGTATTTT. This sequence joins TRBV12-3 or TRBV12-4 and TRBJ2-3; D unclear. CDR3 length equals 12 residues. V lost 3 bases, J lost 6 bases, and 7 bases lay in between.

This clonotype was counted ten times or more. The chain is built from TRBV28 and TRBJ2-7, with D possibly matching TRBD1 (6 bases). Germline-derived CDR1 and CDR2 are MDHEN and SYDVKM. V lost 6 bases, J lost 0 bases, and 12 bases lay in between. This CDR3 is 14 amino acids long. CDR3 sequence: CASRPRDTSYEQYF. In DNA form, the CDR3 reads TGTGCCAGCAGGCCCCGGGACACCTCCTACGAGCAGTACTTC.

This clonotype was seen many times. The chain has TRBV7-9 and TRBJ2-1; D is possibly TRBD2 (6 bases). V gave up 0 bases and J gave up 5 bases, with 11 bases separating them. The CDR3 is 15 amino acids. The germline V gene has CDR1 SEHNR and CDR2 FQNEAQ (reference sequence). The chain's CDR3 is CASSLAGTLNNEQFF. For the CDR3, the DNA is TGTGCCAGCAGCTTAGCTGGGACTCTTAACAATGAGCAGTTCTTC.

This clonotype was counted many times. The rearrangement uses TRBV27 and TRBJ2-7, with 13 bases lining up with TRBD2. In germline, CDR1 is MNHEY, CDR2 SMNVEV (reference sequence). Germline trimming cut 6 bases from V and 2 bases from J; bases unmatched to any gene: 4. This CDR3 contains 15 residues. In DNA form, the CDR3 reads TGTGCCAGCAGGCTACTAGCGGGAGGGCCCTACGAGCAGTACTTC. Translation: CASRLLAGGPYEQYF.

This clonotype was picked up many times. The genes are TRBV27 and TRBJ2-7; 13 nucleotides align to TRBD2. The CDR3 covers 15 residues. The germline V gene has CDR1 MNHEY and CDR2 SMNVEV (reference sequence). After removal of 6 bases from V and 2 bases from J, the junction contained 4 bases not matched to a gene. CDR3 sequence: CASSRTSGGPYEQYF. The CDR3 DNA sequence: TGTGCCAGCAGCCGGACTAGCGGGGGCCCCTACGAGCAGTACTTC.

This clonotype has a count of ten or more. Here the CDR3 reads CASSWTGGSTDTQYF. CDR3 bases: TGTGCCAGCAGCTGGACAGGGGGCTCCACAGATACGCAGTATTTT. This chain joins TRBV12-3 or TRBV12-4 and TRBJ2-3, with 11 bases matching TRBD1. CDR3 length equals 15 residues. V gave up 6 bases and J gave up 2 bases; unmatched junction bases: 4.